This T cell receptor beta chain was sequenced during a study of metastatic and nonmetastatic thyroid tumors. This clone is termed medium-sized. The V end was cut by 7 bases, the J end by 6 bases, with 12 bases between. The CDR3 is 13 residues long. Germline loops: CDR1 MGHDK, CDR2 SYGVNS. Thyroid surgery was preceded by no treatment in any patient. TCRdb ran MiXCR on the PCR reads. Of approximately 7,000 clones listed, 15% to 20% are singletons. Sequenced sample: adjacent normal tissue. The chain uses TRBV25-1 and TRBJ2-2, with D possibly being TRBD1 (5 bases). The sequence was obtained from a male donor with papillary thyroid cancer or a benign thyroid nodule (not recorded which). Some clones in this sample may be carry-over from other donors' samples. Here the CDR3 reads CASTRTGPGELFF. The DNA of the CDR3 is TGTGCCAGCACCCGCACAGGCCCCGGGGAGCTGTTTTTT.